Presented here are 31 T cell receptor beta chains from one specimen sequenced in a study of blood T cell repertoires in COVID-19. The method was immunoSEQ multiplex PCR; TCRdb's version includes in-frame clones alone and lacks a portion of them. The profile shows under 300,000 clones, approximately 90% of them singletons. Sequencing used peripheral blood. Every receptor here comes from a woman between 40 and 50 years old who had recovered from COVID-19.

The chain has TRBV2 and TRBJ1-2; 9 bases map to TRBD1. Trimming removed 6 bases from V and 6 bases from J; junction bases left unmatched: 11. This CDR3 contains 15 residues. Germline-derived CDR1 and CDR2 are SNHLY and FYNNEI. This CDR3 reads CASRGDRENKDGYTF. CDR3 coding DNA: TGTGCCAGCAGGGGGGACAGGGAAAATAAGGATGGCTACACCTTC. Based on the CDR3 plus reference TRBV2 and TRBJ1-2, the full variable domain is EPEVTQTPSHQVTQMGQEVILRCVPISNHLYFYWYRQILGQKVEFLVSFYNNEISEKSEIFDDQFSVERPDGSNFTLKIRSTKLEDSAMYFCASRGDRENKDGYTFGSGTRLTVV.

The sample holds many counts of this clone. The sample has other DNA sequences that encode this CDR3 too. This chain links TRBV5-4 with TRBJ2-1; D may be TRBD1 (6 bases). This CDR3 region has 14 residues. Trimming removed 2 bases at V and 6 bases at J, with 12 bases between. From germline, CDR1 is SGHNT and CDR2 YYREEE (reference sequence). The CDR3 DNA is TGTGCCAGCAGCTTAGGGCAGGGGCGCAATGAGCAGTTCTTC. It yields the protein CASSLGQGRNEQFF.

The CDR3 loop is CASSRGQAGVHSGNTIYF. Here the CDR3 DNA reads TGTGCCAGCAGCCGAGGACAGGCCGGGGTTCACTCTGGAAACACCATATATTTT. J is TRBJ1-3 and V is TRBV7-3; TRBD1 matches at 7 bases. The CDR3 covers 18 residues. Germline V gene lookup returns CDR1 SGHTA and CDR2 FQGTGA. V lost 5 bases, J lost 0 bases, and 13 bases stayed unmatched.

Only one count was recorded for this clone. The CDR3 here is CASSLTSGGSPEQYF. As DNA, the CDR3 is TGTGCCAGCAGCTTAACTAGCGGGGGTTCCCCCGAGCAGTACTTC. V is TRBV7-2 and J is TRBJ2-7; 11 bases match TRBD2. Germline CDR1 reads SGHTA; CDR2 reads FQGNSA. V was clipped by 2 bases and J by 6 bases; unmatched bases: 6. The CDR3 runs to 15 residues.

The CDR3 spells CAWRDREHEQYF. The CDR3 region has the DNA TGTGCCTGGAGGGACAGGGAACACGAGCAGTACTTC. The chain carries TRBV30 and TRBJ2-7, with 8 positions matching TRBD1. Germline V lookup: CDR1 GTSNPN, CDR2 SVGIG (reference sequence). The CDR3 runs to 12 residues. V was pared by 3 bases and J by 5 bases, with 3 bases of the junction left unmatched.

This chain connects TRBV5-5 to TRBJ2-5, with 10 positions matching TRBD2. CDR1 and CDR2 from the germline V gene are SGHKS and YYEKEE (reference sequence). The CDR3 runs to 16 residues. Trimming removed 0 bases from V and 5 bases from J; junction bases left unmatched: 7. CDR3 DNA sequence: TGTGCCAGCAGCTTGGTGGCTAGCGGGGGCCGGGAGACCCAGTACTTC. Its protein product is CASSLVASGGRETQYF.

V is TRBV3-1 (or the pseudogene TRBV3-2) and J is TRBJ1-1; 9 positions match TRBD1. The CDR3 loop spans 15 amino acids. Germline trimming cut 4 bases from V and 2 bases from J; bases unmatched to any gene: 5. The V gene's germline CDR1 is LGHDT and CDR2 YNNKEL (reference sequence). CDR3 region: CASSRGDRVNTEAFF. For the CDR3, the DNA is TGTGCCAGCAGCCGGGGGGACAGGGTTAACACTGAAGCTTTCTTT.

The chain has TRBV7-9 and TRBJ1-2; 8 bases are shared with TRBD1. The trim removed 5 bases at V and 3 bases at J, leaving 5 bases unmatched. Germline V gene sequence: CDR1 SEHNR, CDR2 FQNEAQ (reference sequence). This CDR3 has 14 residues. CDR3 region: CASSPGQAYYGYTF. The CDR3 DNA sequence: TGTGCCAGCAGCCCGGGACAGGCTTACTATGGCTACACCTTC.

CDR3 region: CASSEAGFATNEKLFF. The CDR3 nucleotides are TGTGCCAGCAGTGAGGCGGGATTTGCAACTAATGAAAAACTGTTTTTT. The chain is built from TRBV25-1 and TRBJ1-4; D unclear. V was trimmed by 3 bases and J by 0 bases, leaving 11 bases between them. The CDR3 is made up of 16 amino acids. CDR1 and CDR2 (germline): MGHDK, SYGVNS.

This chain connects TRBV28 to TRBJ2-3; TRBD2 agrees at 12 bases. CDR1 is MDHEN, CDR2 SYDVKM, per germline. V lost 2 bases to trimming and J lost 0 bases; unmatched junction nucleotides: 6. The CDR3 runs 18 residues. For the CDR3, the DNA is TGTGCCAGCAGTTTAGAACTAGCGGGGGGCTATAGCACAGATACGCAGTATTTT. Protein sequence: CASSLELAGGYSTDTQYF.

The chain employs TRBV7-6 and TRBJ2-3; 11 positions agree with TRBD2. This CDR3 contains 18 residues. CDR1 SGHVS and CDR2 FNYEAQ come from the germline V gene. With 5 bases clipped from V and 2 bases from J, the junction kept 12 bases outside the gene matches. This chain's CDR3 is CASSNKRASGRTTDTQYF. CDR3 nucleotide sequence: TGTGCCAGCAGCAACAAACGGGCTAGCGGGAGGACCACAGATACGCAGTATTTT.

A single count supports this clone. The CDR3 nucleotides read TGTGCCAGCACCGTCGTGTTTAGCTATAGCAATCAGCCCCAGCATTTT. This encodes CASTVVFSYSNQPQHF. The chain uses TRBV2 and TRBJ1-5; unclear D gene. CDR1 is SNHLY, CDR2 FYNNEI, per germline. The V and J ends lost 7 bases and 0 bases respectively, with 16 bases between them. The CDR3 is 16 amino acids.

This clone was observed a single time. The rearrangement links TRBV7-8 to TRBJ1-1; 7 bases match TRBD1. V lost 2 bases to trimming and J lost 0 bases; unmatched junction nucleotides: 12. CDR3 length: 18 residues. In germline, CDR1 is SGHVS, CDR2 FQNEAQ. The CDR3 protein is CASSLKGGAGPMNTEAFF. CDR3 sequence (DNA): TGTGCCAGCAGCTTAAAAGGGGGCGCAGGCCCCATGAACACTGAAGCTTTCTTT.

The CDR3 reads CASRRTGLVRVQETQYF. The CDR3, as DNA: TGTGCCAGCAGGCGGACTGGATTAGTGCGGGTCCAAGAGACCCAGTACTTC. The V and J genes are TRBV28 and TRBJ2-5; D perhaps matches TRBD2 (5 bases). Trimming shortened V by 6 bases and J by 1 base, and 21 bases separated the two germline ends. From germline, CDR1 is MDHEN and CDR2 SYDVKM. The CDR3 is 17 residues long.

This chain links TRBV7-2 with TRBJ1-6; D is perhaps TRBD1 (5 bases). The germline gives CDR1 SGHTA, CDR2 FQGNSA. Trimming pared 2 bases from V and 6 bases from J, leaving 17 bases between. The CDR3 contains 17 residues. The CDR3 DNA reads TGTGCCAGCAGCTTATCGGGCGGGGCGACTATTAATTCACCCCTCCACTTT. It specifies CASSLSGGATINSPLHF. The full variable domain, rest sourced from reference TRBV7-2 and TRBJ1-6, is GAGVSQSPSNKVTEKGKDVELRCDPISGHTALYWYRQSLGQGLEFLIYFQGNSAPDKSGLPSDRFSAERTGGSVSTLTIQRTQQEDSAVYLCASSLSGGATINSPLHFGNGTRLTVT.

In nucleotides, the CDR3 is TGTGCCAGCAGCCCCCGACAGGGGCGGGTCACCGGGGAGCTGTTTTTT. This codes for CASSPRQGRVTGELFF. This chain connects TRBV7-2 to TRBJ2-2, with 8 bases lining up with TRBD1. This CDR3 spans 16 amino acids. In germline, CDR1 is SGHTA, CDR2 FQGNSA. J was trimmed by 4 bases and V by 5 bases; bases with no gene match: 9.

The V call is TRBV7-3, the J call TRBJ2-7, with 9 bases that match TRBD2. The CDR3 runs to 16 residues. Trimming at V came to 1 base and at J to 5 bases, leaving 9 bases not matched to a gene. The germline gives CDR1 SGHTA, CDR2 FQGTGA. The CDR3 is CASSLSPASGVDEQYF. Here the CDR3 DNA reads TGTGCCAGCAGCTTAAGCCCAGCTAGCGGGGTGGACGAGCAGTACTTC.

The chain recombines TRBV19 with TRBJ1-2; TRBD1 matches at 7 bases. The CDR3 consists of 15 residues. Germline lookup yields CDR1 LNHDA and CDR2 SQIVND (reference sequence). V lost 7 bases to trimming and J lost 4 bases; unmatched junction nucleotides: 12. For the CDR3, the DNA is TGTGCCAGTACCCCGGCTGGGACAGCTCCCTATGGCTACACCTTC. This codes for CASTPAGTAPYGYTF.

V and J are TRBV7-6 and TRBJ2-2; perhaps TRBD2 as D (6 bases). Deletions cut 2 bases from V and 1 base from J, with 14 bases between. The CDR3 totals 17 residues. Germline values: CDR1 SGHVS, CDR2 FNYEAQ. The CDR3 spells CASSLLRRRGNTGELFF. The DNA of the CDR3 is TGTGCCAGCAGCTTATTGAGGCGGCGGGGGAACACCGGGGAGCTGTTTTTT.

This chain links TRBV9 with TRBJ1-1; D may be TRBD1 (5 bases). This CDR3 is 14 amino acids long. From germline, CDR1 is SGDLS and CDR2 YYNGEE. Trimming removed 0 bases from V and 1 base from J, with 7 bases in between. CDR3 DNA sequence: TGTGCCAGCAGCGTAGAAACAGGGAACACTGAAGCTTTCTTT. It specifies CASSVETGNTEAFF. Filled out from reference TRBV9 and TRBJ1-1, the complete variable domain reads DSGVTQTPKHLITATGQRVTLRCSPRSGDLSVYWYQQSLDQGLQFLIQYYNGEERAKGNILERFSAQQFPDLHSELNLSSLELGDSALYFCASSVETGNTEAFFGQGTRLTVV.

The V and J genes are TRBV4-3 and TRBJ2-2; D is ambiguous. V dropped 5 bases and J dropped 2 bases, with 6 bases sitting between them. This CDR3 region has 13 residues. Germline CDR1 and CDR2: LGHNA and YSLEER. The CDR3 region is CASSVLNTGELFF. CDR3 sequence (DNA): TGCGCCAGCAGCGTGTTAAACACCGGGGAGCTGTTTTTT.

The V call is TRBV19, the J call TRBJ2-1, with TRBD1 as a possible D gene (5 bases). The CDR3 is 15 amino acids. Per the germline V gene, CDR1 is LNHDA and CDR2 is SQIVND (reference sequence). V lost 3 bases and J lost 4, with 13 bases in between. The CDR3 region is CASSIRQTAYNEQFF. The DNA for the CDR3 is TGTGCCAGTAGTATTCGACAGACTGCTTACAATGAGCAGTTCTTC.

This sequence joins TRBV4-3 and TRBJ2-7; no clear D. In germline, CDR1 is LGHNA, CDR2 YSLEER. The V end was cut by 1 base, the J end by 0 bases, with 13 bases between. The CDR3 sequence is 16 residues long. CDR3 in DNA: TGCGCCAGCAGCCAAGGGATAACAGCTATCTCCTACGAGCAGTACTTC. It specifies CASSQGITAISYEQYF.

The V call is TRBV20-1, the J call TRBJ2-1, with D tentatively TRBD1 (5 bases). Trimming stripped 3 bases from V and 10 bases from J, with 10 bases between. The CDR3 loop spans 11 amino acids. Germline-derived CDR1 and CDR2 are DFQATT and SNEGSKA (reference sequence). This CDR3 reads CSARGLGEQFF. The CDR3, as DNA: TGCAGTGCTAGGGGGCTTGGGGAGCAGTTCTTC.

This sequence joins TRBV5-1 and TRBJ2-1, with TRBD2 identical over 13 bases. CDR1 and CDR2 (germline): SGHRS, YFSETQ. V was clipped by 2 bases and J by 2 bases; unmatched bases: 13. This CDR3 region has 20 residues. The CDR3 DNA is TGCGCCAGCAGCTTACCGGCTGTTACTAGCGGGAGGGCCACCTACAATGAGCAGTTCTTC. Translation: CASSLPAVTSGRATYNEQFF. Together with reference TRBV5-1 and TRBJ2-1, the CDR3 gives the full variable domain: KAGVTQTPRYLIKTRGQQVTLSCSPISGHRSVSWYQQTPGQGLQFLFEYFSETQRNKGNFPGRFSGRQFSNSRSEMNVSTLELGDSALYLCASSLPAVTSGRATYNEQFFGPGTRLTVL.

This chain connects TRBV19 to TRBJ1-4; a possible D gene is TRBD1 (5 bases). The CDR3 sequence is 17 residues long. V gave up 3 bases and J gave up 1 base, with 15 bases separating them. The germline V gene has CDR1 LNHDA and CDR2 SQIVND (reference sequence). The CDR3 protein is CASSMGQGVGTNEKLFF. The CDR3, as DNA: TGTGCCAGTAGTATGGGTCAGGGTGTTGGAACTAATGAAAAACTGTTTTTT.

The chain joins TRBV29-1 to TRBJ2-7; tentatively, D is TRBD2 (7 bases). This CDR3 spans 13 amino acids. Germline V gene lookup returns CDR1 SQVTM and CDR2 ANQGSEA. V lost 0 bases and J lost 2, with 8 bases in between. In DNA, the CDR3 is TGCAGCGTTGAAGAAGGGGGGGCCTACGAGCAGTACTTC. Residues: CSVEEGGAYEQYF.

This chain joins TRBV27 and TRBJ2-7; TRBD1 matches 8 bases. The ends lost 3 bases at V and 3 bases at J; junction bases unmatched: 10. CDR1 MNHEY and CDR2 SMNVEV come from the germline V gene (reference sequence). This CDR3 contains 16 residues. The CDR3 reads CASSFTGGSPLYEQYF. The CDR3 DNA reads TGTGCCAGCAGTTTCACAGGGGGTAGCCCCCTCTACGAGCAGTACTTC.

This sequence joins TRBV7-8 and TRBJ2-7; TRBD2 matches at 8 bases. Germline lookup yields CDR1 SGHVS and CDR2 FQNEAQ. Trimming at V came to 6 bases and at J to 7 bases, leaving 8 bases not matched to a gene. This CDR3 spans 13 amino acids. The CDR3 spells CASSQTSAEEQYF. The CDR3 nucleotides are TGTGCCAGCAGTCAGACTAGCGCGGAAGAGCAGTACTTC. Looking up the rest from reference TRBV7-8 and TRBJ2-7 gives the full variable domain: GAGVSQSPRYKVAKRGQDVALRCDPISGHVSLFWYQQALGQGPEFLTYFQNEAQLDKSGLPSDRFFAERPEGSVSTLKIQRTQQEDSAVYLCASSQTSAEEQYFGPGTRLTVT.

The genes are TRBV16 and TRBJ1-4; D gene unclear. The germline CDR1 and CDR2 sequences are KGHSY and FQNENV. The V end lost 5 bases, the J end lost 8 bases, and 18 bases lay between the germline ends. The CDR3 loop spans 15 amino acids. The CDR3 DNA sequence: TGTGCCAGCAGCTGGACCGCTGACGGCGGGGAAAAACTGTTTTTT. Its translation: CASSWTADGGEKLFF.

V is TRBV5-5 and J is TRBJ1-2; 7 bases align to TRBD1. With V trimmed by 4 bases and J by 2 bases, 2 bases remained unmatched. The CDR3 is 13 residues long. Germline V CDR1 and CDR2: SGHKS, YYEKEE (reference sequence). CDR3 loop: CASSDRANYGYTF. The CDR3 DNA follows: TGTGCCAGCAGCGACAGGGCGAACTATGGCTACACCTTC.